The present TCR beta chain was sequenced within a study of blood T cell repertoires in COVID-19. As for the study in general: Whether acute or convalescent, the COVID-19 samples came from the United States, Italy and Spain. Sources were T cells, B-cell-depleted T cells, or PBMCs; the material itself was cDNA or gDNA.

The CDR3 consists of 14 residues. Germline-derived CDR1 and CDR2 are LGHDT and YNNKEL (reference sequence). V lost 4 bases and J 0 bases, leaving 6 bases between the germline ends. In the original workflow: The assay estimated nucleated cells by amplifying reference gene primers. TCRdb keeps only in-frame clones here, not all; method: immunoSEQ multiplex PCR. The DNA gave D and trimming, while V, J and clone size come from that table. Among about 78,000 clones listed, 87% were seen once. About this clone: Distinct nucleotide sequences in the sample also encode this CDR3.

This chain links TRBV3-1 (or the pseudogene TRBV3-2) with TRBJ2-2, with a possible D match to TRBD2 (5 bases). The sequenced material came from peripheral blood. The TCR was taken from a woman of 80 years or more with active or convalescent COVID-19. The CDR3 protein is CASSLAPNTGELFF. In DNA, the CDR3 is TGTGCCAGCAGCCTAGCGCCGAACACCGGGGAGCTGTTTTTT.